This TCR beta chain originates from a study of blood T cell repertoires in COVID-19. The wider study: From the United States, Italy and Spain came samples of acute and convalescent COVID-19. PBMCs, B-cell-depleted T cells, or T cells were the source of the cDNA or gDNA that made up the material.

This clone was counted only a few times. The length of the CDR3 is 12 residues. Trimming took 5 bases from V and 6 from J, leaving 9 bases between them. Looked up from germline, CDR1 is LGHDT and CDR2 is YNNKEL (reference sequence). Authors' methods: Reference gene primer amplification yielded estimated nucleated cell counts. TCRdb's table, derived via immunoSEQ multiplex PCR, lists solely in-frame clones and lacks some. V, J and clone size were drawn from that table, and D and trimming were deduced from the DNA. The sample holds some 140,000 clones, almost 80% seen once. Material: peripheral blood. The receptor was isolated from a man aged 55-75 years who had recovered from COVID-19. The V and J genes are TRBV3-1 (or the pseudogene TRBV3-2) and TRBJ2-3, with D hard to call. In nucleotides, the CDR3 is TGTGCCAGCAGCTACCACGGGGATACGCAGTATTTT. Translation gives CASSYHGDTQYF.